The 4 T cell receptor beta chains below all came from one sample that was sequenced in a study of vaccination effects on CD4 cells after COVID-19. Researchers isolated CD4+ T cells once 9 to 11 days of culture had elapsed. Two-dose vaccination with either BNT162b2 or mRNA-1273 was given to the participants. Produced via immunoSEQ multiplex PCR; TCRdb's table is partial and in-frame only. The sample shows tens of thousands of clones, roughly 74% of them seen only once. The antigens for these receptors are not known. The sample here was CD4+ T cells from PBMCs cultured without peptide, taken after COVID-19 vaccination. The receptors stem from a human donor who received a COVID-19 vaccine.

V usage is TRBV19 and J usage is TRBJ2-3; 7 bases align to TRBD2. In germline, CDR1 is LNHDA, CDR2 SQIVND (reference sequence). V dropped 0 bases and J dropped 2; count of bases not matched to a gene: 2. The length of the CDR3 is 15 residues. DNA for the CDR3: TGTGCCAGTAGTATAGATGGGGGGGACACAGATACGCAGTATTTT. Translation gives CASSIDGGDTDTQYF.

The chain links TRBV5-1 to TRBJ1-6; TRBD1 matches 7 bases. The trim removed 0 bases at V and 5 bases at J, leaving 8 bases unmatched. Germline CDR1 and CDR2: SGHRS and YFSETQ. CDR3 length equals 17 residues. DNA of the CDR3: TGCGCCAGCAGCTTGGATAACAGGGGCCTTGATAATTCACCCCTCCACTTT. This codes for CASSLDNRGLDNSPLHF.

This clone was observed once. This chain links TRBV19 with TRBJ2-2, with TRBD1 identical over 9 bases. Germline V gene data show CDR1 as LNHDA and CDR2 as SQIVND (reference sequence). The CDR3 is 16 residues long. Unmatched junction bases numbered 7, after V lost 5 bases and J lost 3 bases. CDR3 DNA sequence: TGTGCCAGTAGTGCCCGACAGGGGGTGGACACCGGGGAGCTGTTTTTT. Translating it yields CASSARQGVDTGELFF.

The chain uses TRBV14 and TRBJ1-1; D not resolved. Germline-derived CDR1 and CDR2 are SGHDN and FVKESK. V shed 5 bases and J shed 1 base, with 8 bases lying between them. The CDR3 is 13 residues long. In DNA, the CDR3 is TGTGCCAGCAGCGTCGACCCGAACACTGAAGCTTTCTTT. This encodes CASSVDPNTEAFF.